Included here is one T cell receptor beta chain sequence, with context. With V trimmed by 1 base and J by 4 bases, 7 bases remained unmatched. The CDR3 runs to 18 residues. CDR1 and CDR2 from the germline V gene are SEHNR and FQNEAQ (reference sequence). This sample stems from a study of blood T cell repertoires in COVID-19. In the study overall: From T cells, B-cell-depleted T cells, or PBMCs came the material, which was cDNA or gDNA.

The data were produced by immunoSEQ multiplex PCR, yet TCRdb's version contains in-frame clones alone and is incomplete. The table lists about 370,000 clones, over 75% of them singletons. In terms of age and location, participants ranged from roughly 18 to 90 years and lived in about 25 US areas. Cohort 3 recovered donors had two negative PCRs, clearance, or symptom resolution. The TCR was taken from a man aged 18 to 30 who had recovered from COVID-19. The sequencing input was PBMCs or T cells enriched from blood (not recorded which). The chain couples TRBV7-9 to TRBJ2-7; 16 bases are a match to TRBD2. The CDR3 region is CASSLVGTSGRASYEQYF. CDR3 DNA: TGTGCCAGCAGCTTAGTCGGGACTAGCGGGAGGGCCTCGTACGAGCAGTACTTC. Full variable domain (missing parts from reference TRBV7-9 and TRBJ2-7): DTGVSQNPRHKITKRGQNVTFRCDPISEHNRLYWYRQTLGQGPEFLTYFQNEAQLEKSRLLSDRFSAERPKGSFSTLEIQRTEQGDSAMYLCASSLVGTSGRASYEQYFGPGTRLTVT.